Listed below are T cell receptor beta chains from one sample, sequenced in a study of beta chain features in type 1 diabetes. Generated by immunoSEQ multiplex PCR, the TCRdb table keeps only in-frame clones and is missing some. This table has 310,000 or so clones, roughly 8% appearing once. What was sequenced was central memory CD4+ T cells from blood. The receptor set was obtained from a young woman in good health. Each CDR3 is given with its conserved first and last residue. D genes are given only for firm matches. Some rows have no size entry. The others give once, few or many, or a class for an expanded clone.

d_gene,abundance,j_gene,v_gene,CDR3nt,CDR3aa
TRBD2,.,TRBJ2-3,TRBV28,TGTGCCAGCAGTCCGGACCGGGACTACGCTCTCAAGCAGTATTTT,CASSPDRDYALKQYF
.,.,TRBJ1-2,TRBV4-2,TGTGCCAGCAGCTTGAATACCGTCGGCTACACCTTC,CASSLNTVGYTF
TRBD1,many,TRBJ2-1,TRBV29-1,TGCAGCGTTGATCCCGGGACAGGGTTCGGGTTCTTC,CSVDPGTGFGFF
.,few,TRBJ2-5,TRBV5-1,TGCGCCAGCAGCTGGGACCAAGAGACCCAGTACTTC,CASSWDQETQYF
.,few,TRBJ2-3,TRBV18,TGTGCCAGCTCACCACCCGGACCCGGGACTACGCAGTATTTT,CASSPPGPGTTQYF
.,few,TRBJ1-2,TRBV7-2,TGTGCCAGCAGCCGGGACGGGTCTAACTATGGCTACACCTTC,CASSRDGSNYGYTF
.,.,TRBJ2-5,TRBV7-2,TGTGCCAGCAGCTTAGTGCAGGTCGCGGAGACCCAGTACTTC,CASSLVQVAETQYF
TRBD2,.,TRBJ2-2,TRBV19,TGTGCCAGTAGCGGGGGGGCGCCGGGTGCGAACACCGGGGAGCTGTTTTTT,CASSGGAPGANTGELFF
TRBD1,few,TRBJ2-4,TRBV6-6,TGTGCCAGCAGTCGCCGGGACAGGGTAAACTTC,CASSRRDRVNF
TRBD2,.,TRBJ2-1,TRBV19,TGTGCCAGTAGCAGGGCGGCGGGAGGGGCGTACGATGAGCAGTTCTTC,CASSRAAGGAYDEQFF
.,few,TRBJ2-7,TRBV29-1,TGCAGCGTTGAGACCTCAGCGCACTACGAGCAGTACTTC,CSVETSAHYEQYF
TRBD2,.,TRBJ2-7,TRBV27,TGTGCCAGCAGTTTATCCGCCCCCGGAAGACTAGCGGGAGGTTACGAGCAGTACTTC,CASSLSAPGRLAGGYEQYF
TRBD1,.,TRBJ2-7,TRBV7-2,TGTGCCAGCAGCCGGGACAGGGGGAGGTACGAGCAGTACTTC,CASSRDRGRYEQYF
TRBD1,.,TRBJ1-5,TRBV6-6,TGTGCCAGCAGTTACTACGGACAGGGCAATCAGCCCCAGCATTTT,CASSYYGQGNQPQHF
TRBD1,few,TRBJ2-7,TRBV19,TGTGCCAGTAGTCCGGGACAGGGGATCGCCTACGAGCAGTACTTC,CASSPGQGIAYEQYF
.,.,TRBJ2-1,TRBV5-1,TGCGCCAGCAGCTTAGGTGGGAGACACAATGAGCAGTTCTTC,CASSLGGRHNEQFF
.,few,TRBJ1-5,TRBV7-9,TGTGCCAGCAGCTTAGATGGCAGCGCACCGTGGCCCCAGCATTTT,CASSLDGSAPWPQHF
.,few,TRBJ2-1,TRBV10-1,TGCGCCAGCAGTGATGGCAATGAGCAGTTCTTC,CASSDGNEQFF
.,few,TRBJ2-3,TRBV5-4,TGTGCCAGCAGCTTCGGGCGCAGGGAGGATACGCAGTATTTT,CASSFGRREDTQYF
TRBD1,.,TRBJ1-1,TRBV4-3,TGCGCCAGCAGCCAAAAGGGGGCCAGATCTGAAGCTTTCTTT,CASSQKGARSEAFF
.,.,TRBJ1-2,TRBV5-1,TGCGCCAGCAGCGCTTCAGGTTGGGAAATCTATGGCTACACCTTC,CASSASGWEIYGYTF
TRBD2,few,TRBJ2-7,TRBV28,TGTGCCAGCAGTTGGCCGGGACTAGCCAAGGACGAGCAGTACTTC,CASSWPGLAKDEQYF
.,.,TRBJ2-5,TRBV11-2,TGTGCCAGCAGCTTAACCACTTTTAAAGAGACCCAGTACTTC,CASSLTTFKETQYF
TRBD1,.,TRBJ2-7,TRBV10-3,TGTGCCACGTACCCCGGGACAGGACTCTACGAGCAGTACTTC,CATYPGTGLYEQYF
.,many,TRBJ1-1,TRBV15,TGTGCCACCAGCAGAGTTGCCAGGGCGAACACTGAAGCTTTCTTT,CATSRVARANTEAFF
.,.,TRBJ2-1,TRBV6-1,TGTGCCAGCAACACATACAATGAGCAGTTCTTC,CASNTYNEQFF
.,.,TRBJ2-3,TRBV5-4,TGTGCCAGCAGCTTGGCCAGGTTGGGAGCCGGCGATACGCAGTATTTT,CASSLARLGAGDTQYF
.,.,TRBJ2-5,TRBV7-9,TGTGCCAGCAGCTTACGGCCCGAGCGTAACCCCAAGGGGACCCAGTACTTC,CASSLRPERNPKGTQYF
.,many,TRBJ1-4,TRBV14,TGTGCCAGCAGCCAAGAGGGACGGGGACTGTTTTTT,CASSQEGRGLFF
TRBD2,.,TRBJ2-7,TRBV9,TGTGCCAGCAGCCCAACTAGCGGGATCTACGAGCAGTACTTC,CASSPTSGIYEQYF
.,.,TRBJ2-5,TRBV7-8,TGTGCCAGCAGCGGAGAGGGAGGGACCCAGTACTTC,CASSGEGGTQYF
TRBD1,.,TRBJ2-5,TRBV7-8,TGTGCCAGCCGCGACAGGGGCCCTTTGGAGACCCAGTACTTC,CASRDRGPLETQYF
TRBD1,.,TRBJ2-5,TRBV6-5,TGTGCCAGCAGTTACCGAACAGGGGCGAAGGATACCCAGTACTTC,CASSYRTGAKDTQYF
.,few,TRBJ1-1,TRBV9,TGTGCCAGCAGCGTTGCTCCGGCCAAGAACACTGAAGCTTTCTTT,CASSVAPAKNTEAFF
TRBD2,few,TRBJ2-2,TRBV7-3,TGTGCCAGCAGCATGACTAGCGGGACCGCGGAGCTGTTTTTT,CASSMTSGTAELFF
.,few,TRBJ2-1,TRBV19,TGTGCCAGTAGTATAGCGGGGAGCTCCTACAATGAGCAGTTCTTC,CASSIAGSSYNEQFF